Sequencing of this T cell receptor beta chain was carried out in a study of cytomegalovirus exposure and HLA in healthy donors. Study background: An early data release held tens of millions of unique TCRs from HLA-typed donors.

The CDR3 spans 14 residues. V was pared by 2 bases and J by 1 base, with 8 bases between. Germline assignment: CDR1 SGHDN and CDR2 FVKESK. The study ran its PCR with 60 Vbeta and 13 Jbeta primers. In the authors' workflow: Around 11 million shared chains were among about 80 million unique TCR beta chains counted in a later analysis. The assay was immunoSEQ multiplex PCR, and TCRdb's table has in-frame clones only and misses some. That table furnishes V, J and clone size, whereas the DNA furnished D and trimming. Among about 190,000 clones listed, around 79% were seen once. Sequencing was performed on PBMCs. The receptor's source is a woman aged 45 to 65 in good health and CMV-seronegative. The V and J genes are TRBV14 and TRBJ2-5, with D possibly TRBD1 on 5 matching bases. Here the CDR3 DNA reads TGTGCCAGCAGCCAATTAGGGGTCCAAGAGACCCAGTACTTC. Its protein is CASSQLGVQETQYF.